The clone carrying this T cell receptor (beta chain) turned up a few times. Its target is not known. Germline V gives CDR1 LNHNV, CDR2 YYDKDF (reference sequence). Unmatched junction bases numbered 8, after V lost 0 bases and J lost 4 bases. This CDR3 has 18 amino acids. The entry originates in a study of T-cell memory formation after mild COVID-19. TCRdb reprocessed the 5' RACE reads with MiXCR, giving one entry per CDR3 protein. There are 65,000 to 95,000 distinct CDR3 sequences in the sample; around 13% occur only once, and 41% lies in the top ten. Study results and caveats: Largely, contracting CD4+ clones fell within CM and EM, and contracting CD8+ clones within EMRA. In pre-infection memory, a portion of responding clones appeared, which suggested that cross-reactive memory joined.

The chain couples TRBV15 to TRBJ2-1; 11 bases match TRBD2. The sequence was collected from a man aged 18 to 30 who had mild COVID-19 (a few samples of this study predate the infection). Cell type and time point are not known. Sequenced sample: PBMCs or a T cell subset sorted from them (not recorded which). Here the CDR3 reads CATSRDRASGGPYNEQFF. CDR3 nucleotide sequence: TGTGCCACCAGCAGAGATCGGGCTAGCGGGGGGCCATACAATGAGCAGTTCTTC.